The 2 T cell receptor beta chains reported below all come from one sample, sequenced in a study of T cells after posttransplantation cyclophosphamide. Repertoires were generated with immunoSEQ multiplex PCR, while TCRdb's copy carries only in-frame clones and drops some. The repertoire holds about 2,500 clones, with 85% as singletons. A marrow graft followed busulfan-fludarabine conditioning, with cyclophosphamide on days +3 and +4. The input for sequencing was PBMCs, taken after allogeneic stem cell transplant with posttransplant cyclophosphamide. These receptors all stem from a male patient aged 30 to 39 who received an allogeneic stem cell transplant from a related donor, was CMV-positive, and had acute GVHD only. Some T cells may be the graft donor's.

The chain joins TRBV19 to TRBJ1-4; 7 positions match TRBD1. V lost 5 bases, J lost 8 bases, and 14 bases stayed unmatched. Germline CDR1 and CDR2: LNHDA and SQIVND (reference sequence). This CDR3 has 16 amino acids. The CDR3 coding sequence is TGTGCCAGTAGTCCGCAAAGGGACAGAGGGGGCGAAAAACTGTTTTTT. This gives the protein CASSPQRDRGGEKLFF.

CDR3 nucleotide sequence: TGTGCCAGCAGTGAAGGGGCGATCACTAATGAAAAACTGTTTTTT. As protein: CASSEGAITNEKLFF. The V and J genes are TRBV2 and TRBJ1-4, with D hard to call. CDR3 length: 15 amino acids. Deletions cut 1 base from V and 2 bases from J, with 8 bases between. Per germline, CDR1 SNHLY and CDR2 FYNNEI.